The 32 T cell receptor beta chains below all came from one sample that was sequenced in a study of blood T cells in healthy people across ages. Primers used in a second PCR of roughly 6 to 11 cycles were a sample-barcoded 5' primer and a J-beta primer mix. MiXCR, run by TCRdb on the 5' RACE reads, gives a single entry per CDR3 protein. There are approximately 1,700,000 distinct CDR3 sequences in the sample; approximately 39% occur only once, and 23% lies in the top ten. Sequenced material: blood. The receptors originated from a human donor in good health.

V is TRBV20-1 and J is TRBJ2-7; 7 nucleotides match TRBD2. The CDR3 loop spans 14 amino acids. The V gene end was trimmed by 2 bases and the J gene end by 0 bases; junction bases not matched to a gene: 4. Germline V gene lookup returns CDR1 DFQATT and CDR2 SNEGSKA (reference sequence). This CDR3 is CSARLADSSYEQYF. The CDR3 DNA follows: TGCAGTGCTAGACTAGCGGATAGCTCCTACGAGCAGTACTTC.

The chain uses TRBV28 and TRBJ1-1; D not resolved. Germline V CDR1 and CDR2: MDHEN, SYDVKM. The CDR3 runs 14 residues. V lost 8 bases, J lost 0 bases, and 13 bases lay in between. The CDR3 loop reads CASRPPGLNTEAFF. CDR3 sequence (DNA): TGTGCCAGCCGCCCTCCGGGTCTGAACACTGAAGCTTTCTTT. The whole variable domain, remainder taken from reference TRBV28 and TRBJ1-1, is DVKVTQSSRYLVKRTGEKVFLECVQDMDHENMFWYRQDPGLGLRLIYFSYDVKMKEKGDIPEGYSVSREKKERFSLILESASTNQTSMYLCASRPPGLNTEAFFGQGTRLTVV.

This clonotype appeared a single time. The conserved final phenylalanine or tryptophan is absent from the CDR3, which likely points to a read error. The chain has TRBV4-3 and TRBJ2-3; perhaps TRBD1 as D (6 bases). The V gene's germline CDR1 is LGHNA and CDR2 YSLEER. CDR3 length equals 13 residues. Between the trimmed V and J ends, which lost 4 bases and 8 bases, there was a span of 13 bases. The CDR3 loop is CASSPGVPPTQYV. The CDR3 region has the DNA TGCGCCAGCAGCCCAGGGGTCCCGCCTACGCAGTATGTT.

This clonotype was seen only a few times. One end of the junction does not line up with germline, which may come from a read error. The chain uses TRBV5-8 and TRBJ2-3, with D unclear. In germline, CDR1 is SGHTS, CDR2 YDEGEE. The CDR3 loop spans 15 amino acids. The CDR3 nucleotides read TGTGTCAGCAGCTTGGACGTCTACAACACAGATACGCAGTATTTT. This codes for CVSSLDVYNTDTQYF.

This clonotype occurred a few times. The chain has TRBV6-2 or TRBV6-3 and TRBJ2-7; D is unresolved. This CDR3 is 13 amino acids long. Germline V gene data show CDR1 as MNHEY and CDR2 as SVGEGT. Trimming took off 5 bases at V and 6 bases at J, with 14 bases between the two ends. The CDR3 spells CASSLHRALEQYF. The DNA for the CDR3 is TGTGCCAGCAGTCTACACCGGGCCCTCGAGCAGTACTTC.

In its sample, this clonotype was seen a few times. The CDR3 nucleotides read TGTGCCAGCAGAGGACTAGCGAGGTACGAGCAGTACTTC. Protein: CASRGLARYEQYF. This chain connects TRBV7-2 to TRBJ2-7; the match to TRBD2 covers 9 bases. The junction had 4 bases not matched to a gene; V was cut back by 6 bases and J by 4 bases. Germline lookup yields CDR1 SGHTA and CDR2 FQGNSA. This CDR3 is built from 13 residues.

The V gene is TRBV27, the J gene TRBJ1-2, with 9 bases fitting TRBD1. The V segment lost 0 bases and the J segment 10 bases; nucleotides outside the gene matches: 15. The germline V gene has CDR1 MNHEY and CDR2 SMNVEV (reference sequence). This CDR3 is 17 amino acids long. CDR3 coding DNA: TGTGCCAGCAGTTTATCGATGGGGTCAACAGGGGGCAGGGACTACACCTTC. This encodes CASSLSMGSTGGRDYTF.

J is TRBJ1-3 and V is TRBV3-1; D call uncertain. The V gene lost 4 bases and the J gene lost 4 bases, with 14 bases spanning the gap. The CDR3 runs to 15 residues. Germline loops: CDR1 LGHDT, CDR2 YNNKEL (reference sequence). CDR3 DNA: TGTGCCAGCAGCCTAGGCAGGTTCGGCGGAAACACCATATATTTT. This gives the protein CASSLGRFGGNTIYF. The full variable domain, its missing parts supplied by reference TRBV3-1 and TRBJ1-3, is DTAVSQTPKYLVTQMGNDKSIKCEQNLGHDTMYWYKQDSKKFLKIMFSYNNKELIINETVPNRFSPKSPDKAHLNLHINSLELGDSAVYFCASSLGRFGGNTIYFGEGSWLTVV.

As DNA, the CDR3 is TGTGCCAGCAGTTTGGGACAGACAAAAGAGACCCAGTACTTC. The encoded protein is CASSLGQTKETQYF. The chain uses TRBV28 and TRBJ2-5; 7 bases match TRBD1. This CDR3 comprises 14 residues. With 3 bases clipped from V and 3 bases from J, the junction kept 4 bases outside the gene matches. The germline CDR1 and CDR2 sequences are MDHEN and SYDVKM.

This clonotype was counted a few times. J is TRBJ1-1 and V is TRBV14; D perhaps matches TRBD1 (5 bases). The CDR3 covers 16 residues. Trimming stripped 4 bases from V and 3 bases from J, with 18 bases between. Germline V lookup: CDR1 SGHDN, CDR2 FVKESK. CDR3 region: CASSPSAGGFDTEAFF. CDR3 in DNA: TGTGCCAGCAGCCCCTCGGCGGGGGGGTTTGACACTGAAGCTTTCTTT. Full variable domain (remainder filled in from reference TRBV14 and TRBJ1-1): EAGVTQFPSHSVIEKGQTVTLRCDPISGHDNLYWYRRVMGKEIKFLLHFVKESKQDESGMPNNRFLAERTGGTYSTLKVQPAELEDSGVYFCASSPSAGGFDTEAFFGQGTRLTVV.

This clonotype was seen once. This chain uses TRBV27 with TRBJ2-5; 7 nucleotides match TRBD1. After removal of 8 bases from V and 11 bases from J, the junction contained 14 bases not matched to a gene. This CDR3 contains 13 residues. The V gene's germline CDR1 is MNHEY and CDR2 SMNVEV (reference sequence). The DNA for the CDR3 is TGTGCCAGCGGTCCGGGACAGTACGATGAGCAGTACTTC. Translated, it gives CASGPGQYDEQYF.

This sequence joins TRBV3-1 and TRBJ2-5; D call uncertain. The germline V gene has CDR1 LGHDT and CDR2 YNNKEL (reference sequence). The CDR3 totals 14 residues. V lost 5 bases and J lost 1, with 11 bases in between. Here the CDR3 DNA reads TGTGCCAGCAGCTTTGAAGGGCTCCAAGAGACCCAGTACTTC. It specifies CASSFEGLQETQYF.

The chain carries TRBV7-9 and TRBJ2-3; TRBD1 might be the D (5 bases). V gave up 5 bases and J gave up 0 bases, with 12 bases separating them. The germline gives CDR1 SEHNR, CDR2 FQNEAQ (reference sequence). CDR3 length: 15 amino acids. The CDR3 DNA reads TGTGCCAGCAGCGATTTAGGGGCCAGCACAGATACGCAGTATTTT. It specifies CASSDLGASTDTQYF.

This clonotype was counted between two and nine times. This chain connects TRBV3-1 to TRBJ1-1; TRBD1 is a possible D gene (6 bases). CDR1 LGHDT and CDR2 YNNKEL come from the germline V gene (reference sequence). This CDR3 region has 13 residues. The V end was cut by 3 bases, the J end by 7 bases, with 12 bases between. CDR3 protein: CASSQLLRGEAFF. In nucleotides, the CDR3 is TGTGCCAGCAGCCAGCTACTCAGGGGTGAAGCTTTCTTT. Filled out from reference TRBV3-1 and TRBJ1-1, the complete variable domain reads DTAVSQTPKYLVTQMGNDKSIKCEQNLGHDTMYWYKQDSKKFLKIMFSYNNKELIINETVPNRFSPKSPDKAHLNLHINSLELGDSAVYFCASSQLLRGEAFFGQGTRLTVV.

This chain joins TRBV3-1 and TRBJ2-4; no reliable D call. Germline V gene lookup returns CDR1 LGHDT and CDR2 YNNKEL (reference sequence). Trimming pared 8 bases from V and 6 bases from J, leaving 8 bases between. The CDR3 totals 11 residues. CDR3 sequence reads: CASRQGNIQYF. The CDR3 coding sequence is TGTGCCAGCCGTCAAGGAAACATTCAGTACTTC.

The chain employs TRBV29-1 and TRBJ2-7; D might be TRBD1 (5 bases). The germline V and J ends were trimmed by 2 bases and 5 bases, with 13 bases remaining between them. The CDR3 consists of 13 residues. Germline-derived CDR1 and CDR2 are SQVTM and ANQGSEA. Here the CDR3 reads CSVERSLGHEQYF. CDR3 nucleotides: TGCAGCGTTGAAAGGTCATTGGGGCACGAGCAGTACTTC.

DNA for the CDR3: TGTGCCAGCAGCCAAGATTCGGGCCCGCCCTACAATGAGCAGTTCTTC. This codes for CASSQDSGPPYNEQFF. The rearrangement links TRBV3-1 to TRBJ2-1; D is unresolved. Germline-derived CDR1 and CDR2 are LGHDT and YNNKEL (reference sequence). This CDR3 is 16 amino acids long. V was trimmed by 0 bases and J by 2 bases, leaving 11 bases between them.

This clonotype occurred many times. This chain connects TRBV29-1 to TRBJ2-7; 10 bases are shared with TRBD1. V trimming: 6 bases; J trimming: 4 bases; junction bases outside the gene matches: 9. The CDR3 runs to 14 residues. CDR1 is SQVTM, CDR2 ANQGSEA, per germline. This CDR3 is CSVAPGTGEYEQYF. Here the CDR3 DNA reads TGCAGCGTCGCTCCCGGGACAGGGGAGTACGAGCAGTACTTC.

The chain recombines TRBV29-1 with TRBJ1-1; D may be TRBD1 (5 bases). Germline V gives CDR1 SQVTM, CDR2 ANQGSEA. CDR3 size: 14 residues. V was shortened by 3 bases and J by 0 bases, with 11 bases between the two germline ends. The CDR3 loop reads CSVDHQGMNTEAFF. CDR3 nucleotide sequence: TGCAGCGTTGACCATCAGGGAATGAACACTGAAGCTTTCTTT.

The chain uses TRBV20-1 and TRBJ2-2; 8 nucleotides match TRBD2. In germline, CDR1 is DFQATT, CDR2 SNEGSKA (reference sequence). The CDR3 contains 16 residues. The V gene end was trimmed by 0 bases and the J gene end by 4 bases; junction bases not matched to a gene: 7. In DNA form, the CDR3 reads TGCAGTGCTAGAGATCCTGGACTAGCACGCACCGGGGAGCTGTTTTTT. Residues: CSARDPGLARTGELFF.

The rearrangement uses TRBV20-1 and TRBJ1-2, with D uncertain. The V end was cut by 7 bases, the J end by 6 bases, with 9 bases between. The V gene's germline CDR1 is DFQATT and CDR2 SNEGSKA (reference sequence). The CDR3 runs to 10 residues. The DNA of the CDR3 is TGCAGTGGGGTTTCGCATGGCTACACCTTC. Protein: CSGVSHGYTF.

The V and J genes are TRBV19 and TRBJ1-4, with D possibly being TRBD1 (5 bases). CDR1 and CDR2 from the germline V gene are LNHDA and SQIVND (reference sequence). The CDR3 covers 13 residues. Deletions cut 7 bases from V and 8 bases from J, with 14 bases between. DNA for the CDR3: TGTGCCAGTATCCGGACACATGGGGAAAAACTGTTTTTT. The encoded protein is CASIRTHGEKLFF.

This chain's CDR3 is CASLLSGNTEAFF. The CDR3 DNA reads TGTGCCAGCCTCCTGTCGGGGAACACTGAAGCTTTCTTT. This chain links TRBV12-3 or TRBV12-4 with TRBJ1-1; D remains ambiguous. V lost 8 bases and J lost 1, with 11 bases in between. This CDR3 has 13 residues.

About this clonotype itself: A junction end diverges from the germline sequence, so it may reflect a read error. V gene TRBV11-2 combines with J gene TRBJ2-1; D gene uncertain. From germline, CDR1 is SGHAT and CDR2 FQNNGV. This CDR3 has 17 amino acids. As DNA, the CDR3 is TGTGCCAGCACCTTACCGCGGACCCCAAGTCTTTACAATGAGCAGTTCTTC. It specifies CASTLPRTPSLYNEQFF. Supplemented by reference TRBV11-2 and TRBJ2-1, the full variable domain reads EAGVAQSPRYKIIEKRQSVAFWCNPISGHATLYWYQQILGQGPKLLIQFQNNGVVDDSQLPKDRFSAERLKGVDSTLKIQPAKLEDSAVYLCASTLPRTPSLYNEQFFGPGTRLTVL.

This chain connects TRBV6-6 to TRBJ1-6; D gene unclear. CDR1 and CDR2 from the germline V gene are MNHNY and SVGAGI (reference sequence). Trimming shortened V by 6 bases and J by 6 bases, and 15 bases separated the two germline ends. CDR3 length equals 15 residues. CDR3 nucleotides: TGTGCCAGCAGCCCCGAGAAGACGTTTAATTCACCCCTCCACTTT. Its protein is CASSPEKTFNSPLHF.

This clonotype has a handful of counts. CDR3 sequence: CASSLAPSGDTQYF. In DNA, the CDR3 is TGTGCCAGCAGCTTAGCGCCTAGTGGGGATACGCAGTATTTT. V gene TRBV7-2 combines with J gene TRBJ2-3; D gene unclear. The ends were cut back, 0 bases at V and 6 bases at J, with 10 bases in the middle. The CDR3 length is 14 residues. Germline CDR1 SGHTA, CDR2 FQGNSA.

CDR3 in amino acids: CASSSAGPGLALFF. In DNA, the CDR3 is TGTGCCAGCAGTTCCGCGGGCCCCGGACTAGCCCTGTTCTTC. The chain links TRBV28 to TRBJ2-1, with 8 bases lining up with TRBD2. Germline CDR1 and CDR2: MDHEN and SYDVKM. The V segment lost 4 bases and the J segment 15 bases; nucleotides outside the gene matches: 14. CDR3 length equals 14 residues. Filled out from reference TRBV28 and TRBJ2-1, the complete variable domain reads DVKVTQSSRYLVKRTGEKVFLECVQDMDHENMFWYRQDPGLGLRLIYFSYDVKMKEKGDIPEGYSVSREKKERFSLILESASTNQTSMYLCASSSAGPGLALFFGPGTRLTVL.

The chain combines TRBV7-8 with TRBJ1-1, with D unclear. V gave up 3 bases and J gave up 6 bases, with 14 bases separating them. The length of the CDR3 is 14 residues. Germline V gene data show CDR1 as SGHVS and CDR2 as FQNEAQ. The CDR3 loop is CASSFSGAVAEAFF. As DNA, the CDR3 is TGTGCCAGCAGCTTTTCAGGTGCGGTCGCTGAAGCTTTCTTT. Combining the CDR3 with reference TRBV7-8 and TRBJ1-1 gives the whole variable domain GAGVSQSPRYKVAKRGQDVALRCDPISGHVSLFWYQQALGQGPEFLTYFQNEAQLDKSGLPSDRFFAERPEGSVSTLKIQRTQQEDSAVYLCASSFSGAVAEAFFGQGTRLTVV.

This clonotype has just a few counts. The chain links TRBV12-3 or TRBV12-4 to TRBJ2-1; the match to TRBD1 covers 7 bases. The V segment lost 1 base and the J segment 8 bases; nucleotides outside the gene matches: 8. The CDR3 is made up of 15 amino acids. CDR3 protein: CASSLGQGDDDEQFF. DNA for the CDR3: TGTGCCAGCAGTTTAGGTCAGGGGGACGACGATGAGCAGTTCTTC.

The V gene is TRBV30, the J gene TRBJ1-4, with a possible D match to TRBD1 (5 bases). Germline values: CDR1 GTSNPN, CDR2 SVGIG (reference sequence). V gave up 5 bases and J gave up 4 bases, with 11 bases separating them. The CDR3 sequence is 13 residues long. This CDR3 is CAWQGDLNEKLFF. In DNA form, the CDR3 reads TGTGCCTGGCAAGGGGACCTTAATGAAAAACTGTTTTTT.

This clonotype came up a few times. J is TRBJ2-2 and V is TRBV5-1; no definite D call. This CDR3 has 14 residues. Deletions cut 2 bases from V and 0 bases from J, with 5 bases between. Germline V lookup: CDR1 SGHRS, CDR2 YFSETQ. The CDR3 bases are TGCGCCAGCAGCTTCCGAGCGAACACCGGGGAGCTGTTTTTT. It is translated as CASSFRANTGELFF.

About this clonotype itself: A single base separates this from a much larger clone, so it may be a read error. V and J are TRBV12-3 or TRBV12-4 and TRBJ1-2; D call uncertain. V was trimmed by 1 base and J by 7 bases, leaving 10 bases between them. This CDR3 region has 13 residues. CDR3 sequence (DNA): TGTGCCAGCAGTTTAGTCCCAGGCTGTGGCTACACCTTC. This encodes CASSLVPGCGYTF.